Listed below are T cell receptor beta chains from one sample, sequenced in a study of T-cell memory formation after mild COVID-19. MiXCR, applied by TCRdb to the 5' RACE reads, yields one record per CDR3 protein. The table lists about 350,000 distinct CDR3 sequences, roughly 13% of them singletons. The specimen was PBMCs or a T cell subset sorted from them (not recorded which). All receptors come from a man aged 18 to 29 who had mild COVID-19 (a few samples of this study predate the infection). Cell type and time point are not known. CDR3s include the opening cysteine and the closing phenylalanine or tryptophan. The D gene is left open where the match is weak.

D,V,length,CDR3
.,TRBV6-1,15,CASSLTGTFNQPQHF
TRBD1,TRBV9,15,CASSVALAGGGEQYF
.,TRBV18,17,CASSPTGGGGPLDEQYF
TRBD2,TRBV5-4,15,CASKTEAGGIETQYF
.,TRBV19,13,CASSPTTGDTQYF
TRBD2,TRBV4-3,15,CASSQAAGETDTQYF
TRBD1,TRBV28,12,CASIDRGETQYF
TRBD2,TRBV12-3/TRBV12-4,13,CASGTSLVNEQFF
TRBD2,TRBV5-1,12,CASGAGYNEQFF
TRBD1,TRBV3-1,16,CASSLNSGTGANIQYF
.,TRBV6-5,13,CASTSSPGNEQFF
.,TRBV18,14,CASSPTGDWQPQHF
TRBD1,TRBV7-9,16,CASSPSGVRTGQDRTF
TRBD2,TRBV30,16,CAWSVTGTSGTDTQYF